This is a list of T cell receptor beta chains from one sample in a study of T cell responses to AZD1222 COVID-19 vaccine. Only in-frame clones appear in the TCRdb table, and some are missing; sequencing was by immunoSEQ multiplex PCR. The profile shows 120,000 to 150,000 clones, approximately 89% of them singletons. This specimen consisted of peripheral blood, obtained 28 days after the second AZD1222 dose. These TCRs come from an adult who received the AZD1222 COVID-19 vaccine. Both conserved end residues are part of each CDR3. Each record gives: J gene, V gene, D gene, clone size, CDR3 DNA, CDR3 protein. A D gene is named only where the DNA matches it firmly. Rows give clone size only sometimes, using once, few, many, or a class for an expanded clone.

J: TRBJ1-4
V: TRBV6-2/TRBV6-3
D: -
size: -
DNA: TGTGCCAGCAGTTACTCGGAACGGGACGGGCGAGAAAAACTGTTTTTT
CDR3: CASSYSERDGREKLFF

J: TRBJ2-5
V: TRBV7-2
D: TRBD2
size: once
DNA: TGTGCCAGCAGCTTAGTGACTAGCGGGTGGGGAGAGACCCAGTACTTC
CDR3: CASSLVTSGWGETQYF

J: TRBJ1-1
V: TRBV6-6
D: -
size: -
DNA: TGTGCCAGCAGTGGTTCAGGGGCGGGGCCCGTAGTTGAAGCTTTCTTT
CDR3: CASSGSGAGPVVEAFF

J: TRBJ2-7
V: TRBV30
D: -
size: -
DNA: TGTGCCTGGAGTGTAATGCGGGACGCTGACCCCTACGAGCAGTACTTC
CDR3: CAWSVMRDADPYEQYF

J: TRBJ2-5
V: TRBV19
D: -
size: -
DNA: TGTGCCAGTAAGCAACTAAGCGGGCCTCAAGAGACCCAGTACTTC
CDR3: CASKQLSGPQETQYF

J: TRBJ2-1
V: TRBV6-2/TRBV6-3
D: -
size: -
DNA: TGTGCCAGCAGCGGGAACACAAATCGGCACAATGAGCAGTTCTTC
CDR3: CASSGNTNRHNEQFF

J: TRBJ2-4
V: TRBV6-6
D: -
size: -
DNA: TGTGCCACATGCACAGGGTGGGACAAAAACATTCAGTACTTC
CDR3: CATCTGWDKNIQYF

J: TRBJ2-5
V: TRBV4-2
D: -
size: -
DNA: TGTGCCAGCAGCCAGGAGACCCCGGGTCTAGCTATCCAAGAGACCCAGTACTTC
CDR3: CASSQETPGLAIQETQYF

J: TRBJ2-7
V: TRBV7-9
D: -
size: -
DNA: TGTGCCAGCAGCTCCGACCGCCCCCACCAACCGGGAGCCTACGAGCAGTACTTC
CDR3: CASSSDRPHQPGAYEQYF

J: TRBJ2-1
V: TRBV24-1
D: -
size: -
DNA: TGTGCCACCAGTGGATGGGCTAGCTCCTACAATGAGCAGTTCTTC
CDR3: CATSGWASSYNEQFF

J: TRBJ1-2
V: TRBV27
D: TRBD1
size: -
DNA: TGTGCCAGCAGCTTCGGGGACAGGGGCTATGGCTACACCTTC
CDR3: CASSFGDRGYGYTF

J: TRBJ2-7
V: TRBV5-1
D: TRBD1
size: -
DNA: TGCGCCAGCAGCATAGCAGGGGGCGCCTCCGAGCAGTACTTC
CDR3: CASSIAGGASEQYF

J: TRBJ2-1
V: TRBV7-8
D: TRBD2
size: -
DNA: TGTGCCAGCAGCTCCTTACTAGCGGCTACCTACAATGAGCAGTTCTTC
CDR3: CASSSLLAATYNEQFF

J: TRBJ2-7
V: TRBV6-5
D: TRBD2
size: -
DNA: TGTGCCAGCAGGGGGAACCCGGGGGGGTTCTACGAGCAGTACTTC
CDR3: CASRGNPGGFYEQYF

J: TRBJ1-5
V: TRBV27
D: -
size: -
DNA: TGTGCCAGCAGTCCGCGGGTTTTTCAGCCCCAGCATTTT
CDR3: CASSPRVFQPQHF

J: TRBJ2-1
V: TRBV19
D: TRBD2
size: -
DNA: TGTGCCAGTAGTATACAAGCGGGGACCTACAATGAGCAGTTCTTC
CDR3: CASSIQAGTYNEQFF

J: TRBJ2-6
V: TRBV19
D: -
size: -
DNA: TGTGCCAGTAGTATAGAGGGCGGCTCTGGGGCCAACGTCCTGACTTTC
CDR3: CASSIEGGSGANVLTF

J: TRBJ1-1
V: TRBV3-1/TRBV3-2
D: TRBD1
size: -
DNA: TGTGCCAGCAGCATGCGACAGGGGGGCACTGAAGCTTTCTTT
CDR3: CASSMRQGGTEAFF

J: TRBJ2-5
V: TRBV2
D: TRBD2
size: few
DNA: TGTGCTACCGCGGCGCGGGGGGGGGAAGAGACCCAGTACTTC
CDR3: CATAARGGEETQYF

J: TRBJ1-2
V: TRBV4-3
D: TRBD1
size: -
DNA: TGCGCCAGCAGCCCACAAAGCCCGGGACAGGGGGCGCGGGGCTATGGCTACACCTTC
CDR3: CASSPQSPGQGARGYGYTF

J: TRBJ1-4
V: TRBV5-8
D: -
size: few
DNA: TGTGCCAGCAGCCCCGGGATCGCAACTAATGAAAAACTGTTTTTT
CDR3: CASSPGIATNEKLFF

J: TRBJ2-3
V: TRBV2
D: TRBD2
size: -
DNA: TGTGCCAGCAGTGGGACTAGCGGGAGTTCCTTCGATACGCAGTATTTT
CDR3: CASSGTSGSSFDTQYF

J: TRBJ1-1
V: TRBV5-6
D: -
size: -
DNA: TGTGCCAGCAGCTTCTTTGGACCCGAGAACACTGAAGCTTTCTTT
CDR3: CASSFFGPENTEAFF

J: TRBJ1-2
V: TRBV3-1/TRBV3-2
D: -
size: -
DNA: TGTGCCAGCAGCCAAGATTCAACAGGGTGGTATGGCTACACCTTC
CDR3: CASSQDSTGWYGYTF

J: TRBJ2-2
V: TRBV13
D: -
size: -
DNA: TGTGCCAGCAGCTTAGTGAGGGAGCTATTAAGGAACACCGGGGAGCTGTTTTTT
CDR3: CASSLVRELLRNTGELFF

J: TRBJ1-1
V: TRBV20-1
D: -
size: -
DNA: TGCAGTGCTAGTGCGGGTTTCATGAACACTGAAGCTTTCTTT
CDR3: CSASAGFMNTEAFF

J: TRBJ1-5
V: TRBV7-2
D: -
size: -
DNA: TGTGCCAGCGCGAATCTCGGACCCATGGACGCCCAGCATTTT
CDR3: CASANLGPMDAQHF

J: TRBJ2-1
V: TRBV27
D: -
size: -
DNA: TGTGCCACCTCACTCTACGGAGGCTTCTACAATGAGCAGTTCTTC
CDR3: CATSLYGGFYNEQFF

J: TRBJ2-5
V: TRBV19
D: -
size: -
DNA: TGTGCCAGTAGTAATGATTTTAGCGAGACCCAGTACTTC
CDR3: CASSNDFSETQYF

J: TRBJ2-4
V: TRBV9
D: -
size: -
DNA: TGTGCCAGCAGTATTAACAGGGACCCGAAAAACATTCAGTACTTC
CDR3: CASSINRDPKNIQYF

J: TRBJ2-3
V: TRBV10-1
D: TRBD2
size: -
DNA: TGCGCCAGCAGTGATCTAGCGGACGGCACAGATACGCAGTATTTT
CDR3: CASSDLADGTDTQYF

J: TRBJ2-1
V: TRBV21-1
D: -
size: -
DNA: TGTGCCAGCAGCAAATATAGGGGGACTAGCGCTCTCAATGAGCAGTTCTTC
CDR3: CASSKYRGTSALNEQFF

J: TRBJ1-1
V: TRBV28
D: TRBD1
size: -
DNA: TGTGCCAGCAGTTCCCCCAGGGGGGCGCGATCTGAAGCTTTCTTT
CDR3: CASSSPRGARSEAFF

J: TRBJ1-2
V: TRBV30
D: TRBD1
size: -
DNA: TGTGCCTGGAGTCGACAGGGGGTAAACTATGGCTACACCTTC
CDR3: CAWSRQGVNYGYTF

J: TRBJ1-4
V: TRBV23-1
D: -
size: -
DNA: TGCGCCAGCAGACTGTGTCTCAGGGCGACTAATGAAAAACTGTTTTTT
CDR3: CASRLCLRATNEKLFF

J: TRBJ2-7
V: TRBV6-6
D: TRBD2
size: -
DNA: TGTGCCAGCAGCCCCCTTAGCGGGAGGGCCACTTACGAGCAGTACTTC
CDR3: CASSPLSGRATYEQYF

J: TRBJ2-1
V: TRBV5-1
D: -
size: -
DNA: TGCGCCAGCAGCTTGAGTAGCGGACACCCCTACAATGAGCAGTTCTTC
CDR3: CASSLSSGHPYNEQFF

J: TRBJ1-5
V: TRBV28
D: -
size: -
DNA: TGTGCCAGCAGTTTGGCAGGGAACCAGCCCCAGCATTTT
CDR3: CASSLAGNQPQHF

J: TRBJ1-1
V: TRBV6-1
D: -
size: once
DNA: TGTGCCAGCAGTGAATTCCCCAGGGTGGACACTGAAGCTTTCTTT
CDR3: CASSEFPRVDTEAFF

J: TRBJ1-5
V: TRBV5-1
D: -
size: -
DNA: TGCGCCAGCAGCTTGGGAGGGCAGGTCGGTCAGCCCCAGCATTTT
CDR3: CASSLGGQVGQPQHF

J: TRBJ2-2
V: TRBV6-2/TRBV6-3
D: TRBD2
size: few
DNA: TGTGCCAGCAGTTTTCGACTAGCGGGAGGTACCGGGGAGCTGTTTTTT
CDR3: CASSFRLAGGTGELFF

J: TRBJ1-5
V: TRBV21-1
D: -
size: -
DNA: TGTGCCAGCACCCCTGGCAAACGCGGGCGGGGGAATCAGCCCCAGCATTTT
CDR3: CASTPGKRGRGNQPQHF